This paragraph reports one TCR beta chain. The record originates from a study of control samples from healthy donors and cancer patients. Germline lookup yields CDR1 PRHDT and CDR2 FYEKMQ (reference sequence). Trimming took 2 bases from V and 5 from J; bases not matched to a gene: 3. There are 15 residues in the CDR3. Assay: immunoSEQ multiplex PCR; the TCRdb copy retains only in-frame clones and omits some. The repertoire holds some 22,000 clones, approximately 85% seen once, with 35% to 40% in the top ten. This clonotype was obtained from a man aged 55 to 70 with head and neck cancer. Material for sequencing was PBMCs. The chain is built from TRBV13 and TRBJ2-5; 12 nucleotides line up with TRBD2. The CDR3 here is CASSLRLAGEETQYF. In DNA, the CDR3 is TGTGCCAGCAGCTTAAGACTAGCGGGAGAGGAGACCCAGTACTTC.